Given below is one TCR beta chain in context. The target antigen is unknown. This entry comes from a study of T cells in localized non-small cell lung cancer. CDR1 is SGHTA, CDR2 FQGNSA, per germline. The CDR3 covers 16 residues. The V gene end was trimmed by 5 bases and the J gene end by 4 bases; junction bases not matched to a gene: 10. Sequencing used immunoSEQ multiplex PCR; TCRdb keeps in-frame clones, though not all of them. The table includes approximately 10,000 clones, 82% detected once. Overall study findings and caveats: Sequencing was limited to one tumor region, leaving the possibility of heterogeneity open. Longer overall survival was seen with higher T cell density measured in blood. The highest T cell clonality was in uninvolved adjacent lung, above tumor. Median detection of top 100 tumor clones in adjacent lung was 57 clones.

The sequence was collected from an older female donor with stage II lung adenocarcinoma. The chain employs TRBV7-2 and TRBJ2-1, with TRBD2 matching over 8 bases. This sample comprised peripheral blood mononuclear cells, obtained before any cancer treatment. The CDR3 spells CASSRLETSAYNEQFF. CDR3 DNA sequence: TGTGCCAGCAGCCGGCTAGAGACTAGCGCATACAATGAGCAGTTCTTC.